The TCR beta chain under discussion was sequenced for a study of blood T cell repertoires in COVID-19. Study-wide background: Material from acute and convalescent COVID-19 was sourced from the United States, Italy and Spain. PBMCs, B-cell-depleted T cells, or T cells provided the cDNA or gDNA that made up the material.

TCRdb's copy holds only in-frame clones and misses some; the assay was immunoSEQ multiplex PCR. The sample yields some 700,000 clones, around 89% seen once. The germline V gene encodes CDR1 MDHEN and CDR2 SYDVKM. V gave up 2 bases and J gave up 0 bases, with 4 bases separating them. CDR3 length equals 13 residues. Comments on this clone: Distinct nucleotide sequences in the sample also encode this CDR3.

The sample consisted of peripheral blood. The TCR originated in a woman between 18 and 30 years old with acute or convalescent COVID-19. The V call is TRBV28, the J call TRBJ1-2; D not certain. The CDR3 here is CASSLPANYGYTF. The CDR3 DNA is TGTGCCAGCAGTTTACCCGCTAACTATGGCTACACCTTC.